Listed below are T cell receptor beta chains from one sample, sequenced in a study of blood T cell repertoires in COVID-19. TCRdb's copy holds only in-frame clones and misses some; the assay was immunoSEQ multiplex PCR. The sample holds approximately 200,000 clones, around 80% seen once. The sequenced sample consisted of peripheral blood. All receptors come from a woman over 75 with acute or convalescent COVID-19. Each CDR3 is given with its conserved first and last residue. Each record gives: J gene, clone size, V gene, D gene, CDR3 protein, CDR3 DNA. A D gene is named only where the DNA matches it firmly. Size is stated for part of the rows, as once, few or many counts, or as a class when the clone is expanded.

j_gene: TRBJ2-3
abundance: few
v_gene: TRBV6-6
d_gene: TRBD2
CDR3aa: CASSRLAGVNTDTQYF
CDR3nt: TGTGCCAGCAGTCGACTAGCGGGGGTGAACACAGATACGCAGTATTTT

j_gene: TRBJ1-1
abundance: -
v_gene: TRBV30
d_gene: TRBD1
CDR3aa: CAWSGQGIGEAFF
CDR3nt: TGTGCCTGGAGTGGACAGGGGATCGGTGAAGCTTTCTTT

j_gene: TRBJ1-2
abundance: few
v_gene: TRBV4-2
d_gene: -
CDR3aa: CASSQEALTGYGYTF
CDR3nt: TGTGCCAGCAGCCAAGAGGCCTTGACAGGCTATGGCTACACCTTC

j_gene: TRBJ2-1
abundance: once
v_gene: TRBV6-5
d_gene: -
CDR3aa: CASSYSRLAHNEQFF
CDR3nt: TGTGCCAGCAGTTACTCGAGACTCGCGCACAATGAGCAGTTCTTC

j_gene: TRBJ1-5
abundance: many
v_gene: TRBV24-1
d_gene: TRBD1
CDR3aa: CATGQAGQGQPQHF
CDR3nt: TGTGCCACCGGACAGGCTGGACAGGGGCAGCCCCAGCATTTT

j_gene: TRBJ2-7
abundance: few
v_gene: TRBV7-6
d_gene: -
CDR3aa: CASSQGLYEQYF
CDR3nt: TGTGCCAGCAGCCAAGGACTCTACGAGCAGTACTTC

j_gene: TRBJ1-2
abundance: -
v_gene: TRBV15
d_gene: TRBD1
CDR3aa: CATSRSTGGVDGYTF
CDR3nt: TGTGCCACCAGCAGGTCGACAGGGGGCGTCGATGGCTACACCTTC

j_gene: TRBJ2-3
abundance: few
v_gene: TRBV30
d_gene: -
CDR3aa: CAWSSLAYEGDTQYF
CDR3nt: TGTGCCTGGAGTTCCCTAGCGTATGAAGGAGATACGCAGTATTTT

j_gene: TRBJ2-3
abundance: -
v_gene: TRBV27
d_gene: -
CDR3aa: CASSFLGVTDTQYF
CDR3nt: TGTGCCAGCAGTTTTCTCGGGGTCACAGATACGCAGTATTTT

j_gene: TRBJ2-5
abundance: once
v_gene: TRBV5-5
d_gene: TRBD1
CDR3aa: CASSQTGVEVWSVFETQYF
CDR3nt: TGTGCCAGCAGCCAGACAGGGGTCGAGGTTTGGTCGGTGTTCGAGACCCAGTACTTC

j_gene: TRBJ1-5
abundance: -
v_gene: TRBV6-2/TRBV6-3
d_gene: TRBD1
CDR3aa: CASSQGTVDVNQPQHF
CDR3nt: TGTGCCAGCAGTCAGGGGACAGTAGACGTCAATCAGCCCCAGCATTTT

j_gene: TRBJ2-1
abundance: once
v_gene: TRBV6-1
d_gene: TRBD2
CDR3aa: CASSEGGLASNEQFF
CDR3nt: TGTGCCAGCAGTGAAGGTGGACTAGCGTCGAATGAGCAGTTCTTC

j_gene: TRBJ2-7
abundance: -
v_gene: TRBV18
d_gene: -
CDR3aa: CASSPGARVLEQYF
CDR3nt: TGTGCCAGCTCACCGGGGGCGAGGGTGCTGGAGCAGTACTTC

j_gene: TRBJ1-4
abundance: -
v_gene: TRBV30
d_gene: -
CDR3aa: CAWGGQRHEKLFF
CDR3nt: TGTGCCTGGGGAGGACAGAGACATGAAAAACTGTTTTTT

j_gene: TRBJ1-2
abundance: -
v_gene: TRBV10-3
d_gene: TRBD1
CDR3aa: CAISESGGTGGGYTF
CDR3nt: TGTGCCATCAGTGAGTCTGGAGGGACAGGAGGTGGCTACACCTTC

j_gene: TRBJ2-7
abundance: -
v_gene: TRBV30
d_gene: -
CDR3aa: CAWRRDSYEQYF
CDR3nt: TGTGCCTGGAGGAGAGACTCCTACGAGCAGTACTTC

j_gene: TRBJ2-3
abundance: -
v_gene: TRBV7-3
d_gene: TRBD2
CDR3aa: CASSLLAASDTQYF
CDR3nt: TGTGCCAGCAGCTTACTAGCGGCATCAGATACGCAGTATTTT

j_gene: TRBJ1-1
abundance: -
v_gene: TRBV18
d_gene: TRBD1
CDR3aa: CASSPQGADTEAFF
CDR3nt: TGTGCCAGCTCACCACAGGGGGCAGACACTGAAGCTTTCTTT

j_gene: TRBJ2-5
abundance: -
v_gene: TRBV19
d_gene: TRBD2
CDR3aa: CASSIAPGLAGGKETQYF
CDR3nt: TGTGCCAGTAGTATAGCCCCAGGACTAGCGGGGGGTAAAGAGACCCAGTACTTC

j_gene: TRBJ1-6
abundance: -
v_gene: TRBV9
d_gene: -
CDR3aa: CASSVVGANSPLHF
CDR3nt: TGTGCCAGCAGCGTAGTTGGGGCCAATTCACCCCTCCACTTT

j_gene: TRBJ2-2
abundance: -
v_gene: TRBV18
d_gene: TRBD2
CDR3aa: CASSVLTAGASGELFF
CDR3nt: TGTGCCAGCTCAGTCCTTACAGCGGGAGCTTCCGGGGAGCTGTTTTTT

j_gene: TRBJ1-2
abundance: -
v_gene: TRBV6-4
d_gene: TRBD1
CDR3aa: CASSDQPGQGATGYTF
CDR3nt: TGTGCCAGCAGTGACCAACCGGGACAGGGGGCGACTGGCTACACCTTC

j_gene: TRBJ2-7
abundance: -
v_gene: TRBV7-2
d_gene: -
CDR3aa: CASSLGLAFEQYF
CDR3nt: TGTGCCAGCAGCTTAGGGCTAGCGTTCGAGCAGTACTTC

j_gene: TRBJ1-1
abundance: -
v_gene: TRBV11-3
d_gene: TRBD1
CDR3aa: CASSLGETGMGTEAFF
CDR3nt: TGTGCCAGCAGCTTAGGTGAGACAGGGATGGGCACTGAAGCTTTCTTT

j_gene: TRBJ2-3
abundance: -
v_gene: TRBV30
d_gene: TRBD2
CDR3aa: CAWSVPTSGTTTDTQYF
CDR3nt: TGTGCCTGGAGTGTACCGACTAGCGGGACTACCACAGATACGCAGTATTTT

j_gene: TRBJ2-5
abundance: once
v_gene: TRBV15
d_gene: -
CDR3aa: CATSHGGAEETQYF
CDR3nt: TGTGCCACCTCCCACGGCGGGGCGGAAGAGACCCAGTACTTC

j_gene: TRBJ2-5
abundance: once
v_gene: TRBV5-6
d_gene: -
CDR3aa: CASSLVVVGGETQYF
CDR3nt: TGTGCCAGCAGCTTGGTGGTCGTGGGGGGAGAGACCCAGTACTTC

j_gene: TRBJ2-3
abundance: -
v_gene: TRBV5-6
d_gene: TRBD2
CDR3aa: CASSFGLAGGSGDTQYF
CDR3nt: TGTGCCAGCAGCTTTGGACTAGCGGGAGGATCCGGAGATACGCAGTATTTT

j_gene: TRBJ1-2
abundance: -
v_gene: TRBV28
d_gene: TRBD1
CDR3aa: CASSLGGTGTNYGYTF
CDR3nt: TGTGCCAGCAGTTTAGGAGGGACAGGGACTAACTATGGCTACACCTTC

j_gene: TRBJ1-1
abundance: -
v_gene: TRBV6-5
d_gene: -
CDR3aa: CASSLEQGTEAFF
CDR3nt: TGTGCCAGCAGCTTAGAACAGGGTACCGAAGCTTTCTTT

j_gene: TRBJ2-6
abundance: -
v_gene: TRBV19
d_gene: -
CDR3aa: CASSAGANVLTF
CDR3nt: TGTGCCAGTAGCGCTGGGGCCAACGTCCTGACTTTC

j_gene: TRBJ2-1
abundance: -
v_gene: TRBV18
d_gene: TRBD2
CDR3aa: CASSPLGLAGEQFF
CDR3nt: TGTGCCAGCTCACCACTGGGACTAGCGGGTGAGCAGTTCTTC

j_gene: TRBJ2-7
abundance: -
v_gene: TRBV11-3
d_gene: -
CDR3aa: CASSLGPEEGYEQYF
CDR3nt: TGTGCCAGCAGCTTAGGTCCAGAGGAAGGTTACGAGCAGTACTTC

j_gene: TRBJ2-7
abundance: -
v_gene: TRBV9
d_gene: -
CDR3aa: CASSVGQETYEQYF
CDR3nt: TGTGCCAGCAGCGTAGGACAGGAAACCTACGAGCAGTACTTC

j_gene: TRBJ2-3
abundance: -
v_gene: TRBV11-1
d_gene: -
CDR3aa: CASSLAETTTQYF
CDR3nt: TGTGCCAGCAGCTTAGCGGAAACTACAACGCAGTATTTT

j_gene: TRBJ2-4
abundance: once
v_gene: TRBV27
d_gene: -
CDR3aa: CASSLAAKNIQYF
CDR3nt: TGTGCCAGCAGTTTAGCGGCTAAAAACATTCAGTACTTC

j_gene: TRBJ1-4
abundance: once
v_gene: TRBV6-6
d_gene: -
CDR3aa: CASSPIPTGTTNEKLFF
CDR3nt: TGTGCCAGCAGTCCTATTCCTACAGGGACCACTAATGAAAAACTGTTTTTT

j_gene: TRBJ2-7
abundance: -
v_gene: TRBV10-2
d_gene: TRBD1
CDR3aa: CASSESGQSFVQYF
CDR3nt: TGCGCCAGCAGTGAGTCGGGACAGTCTTTCGTGCAGTACTTC

j_gene: TRBJ2-5
abundance: -
v_gene: TRBV12-5
d_gene: TRBD2
CDR3aa: CASGQLAGAGETQYF
CDR3nt: TGTGCTAGTGGTCAACTAGCGGGGGCCGGGGAGACCCAGTACTTC

j_gene: TRBJ2-1
abundance: once
v_gene: TRBV5-1
d_gene: TRBD2
CDR3aa: CASSLVGTSGYNEQFF
CDR3nt: TGCGCCAGCAGCTTGGTGGGGACTAGTGGATACAATGAGCAGTTCTTC

j_gene: TRBJ2-7
abundance: -
v_gene: TRBV4-2
d_gene: TRBD1
CDR3aa: CASSQVGQAYEQYF
CDR3nt: TGTGCCAGCAGCCAAGTGGGACAGGCCTACGAGCAGTACTTC

j_gene: TRBJ2-7
abundance: once
v_gene: TRBV27
d_gene: TRBD1
CDR3aa: CASPLRDRKYEQYF
CDR3nt: TGTGCCAGTCCTCTCCGGGACAGAAAATACGAGCAGTACTTC

j_gene: TRBJ2-7
abundance: -
v_gene: TRBV28
d_gene: -
CDR3aa: CASRESSYEQYF
CDR3nt: TGTGCCAGCAGGGAGTCCTCCTACGAGCAGTACTTC

j_gene: TRBJ1-6
abundance: -
v_gene: TRBV27
d_gene: -
CDR3aa: CASSLPGSSPLHF
CDR3nt: TGTGCCAGCAGTTTACCAGGTTCTTCACCCCTCCACTTT

j_gene: TRBJ2-3
abundance: -
v_gene: TRBV7-2
d_gene: TRBD2
CDR3aa: CASSWTSGTQDTQYF
CDR3nt: TGTGCCAGCAGCTGGACTAGCGGAACCCAGGATACGCAGTATTTT

j_gene: TRBJ2-1
abundance: once
v_gene: TRBV5-1
d_gene: TRBD1
CDR3aa: CASSLFSGGSYNEQFF
CDR3nt: TGCGCCAGCAGCTTGTTTTCAGGGGGATCCTACAATGAGCAGTTCTTC

j_gene: TRBJ1-4
abundance: -
v_gene: TRBV30
d_gene: -
CDR3aa: CAWSILNEKLFF
CDR3nt: TGTGCCTGGAGTATCCTTAATGAAAAACTGTTTTTT

j_gene: TRBJ1-6
abundance: once
v_gene: TRBV5-1
d_gene: -
CDR3aa: CASSLDGGRGSPLHF
CDR3nt: TGCGCCAGCAGCTTGGATGGGGGGCGGGGGTCACCCCTCCACTTT

j_gene: TRBJ2-7
abundance: -
v_gene: TRBV9
d_gene: -
CDR3aa: CASSPRDSLYEQYF
CDR3nt: TGTGCCAGCAGCCCTCGGGACTCCCTTTACGAGCAGTACTTC

j_gene: TRBJ2-7
abundance: -
v_gene: TRBV30
d_gene: TRBD1
CDR3aa: CAWSPWTGGFYEQYF
CDR3nt: TGTGCCTGGAGTCCCTGGACAGGGGGCTTCTACGAGCAGTACTTC

j_gene: TRBJ1-1
abundance: -
v_gene: TRBV10-3
d_gene: TRBD1
CDR3aa: CAITDRLNAEAFF
CDR3nt: TGTGCCATCACGGACAGGTTAAACGCTGAAGCTTTCTTT